The 6 T cell receptor beta chains presented below share a single source sample, sequenced in a study of glioma-infiltrating T cells after dendritic cell vaccination. Some clones are missing from TCRdb's copy, which holds only in-frame ones; the method was immunoSEQ multiplex PCR. This sample yields approximately 90,000 clones, of which more than 75% are seen a single time; about 2.9% belongs to the top ten. The material was blood, obtained before dendritic cell vaccination. The receptors stem from a human donor with glioblastoma.

The rearrangement links TRBV11-2 to TRBJ2-7; TRBD2 aligns across 8 bases. The CDR3 totals 12 residues. Trimming took 10 bases from V and 5 from J; bases not matched to a gene: 7. The germline V gene has CDR1 SGHAT and CDR2 FQNNGV. The chain's CDR3 is CATRTSPHEQYF. CDR3 nucleotides: TGTGCCACCCGGACTAGCCCCCACGAGCAGTACTTC.

This CDR3 is CASSFLAGTDTQYF. As DNA, the CDR3 is TGTGCCAGCAGTTTTCTAGCGGGCACAGATACGCAGTATTTT. This chain links TRBV28 with TRBJ2-3, with 7 nucleotides matching TRBD2. Germline CDR1 and CDR2: MDHEN and SYDVKM. This CDR3 has 14 residues. With 3 bases clipped from V and 1 base from J, the junction kept 1 base outside the gene matches.

The gene calls are TRBV29-1 and TRBJ2-2, with 7 bases matching TRBD1. The CDR3 is made up of 14 amino acids. In germline, CDR1 is SQVTM, CDR2 ANQGSEA. J was trimmed by 1 base and V by 3 bases; bases with no gene match: 2. Here the CDR3 reads CSVEPGGNTGELFF. The CDR3 nucleotides read TGCAGCGTTGAGCCAGGGGGGAACACCGGGGAGCTGTTTTTT.

The chain carries TRBV5-1 and TRBJ2-1; maybe TRBD1 (6 bases). Between the trimmed V and J ends, which lost 3 bases and 10 bases, there was a span of 14 bases. The CDR3 has 13 residues. CDR1 is SGHRS, CDR2 YFSETQ, per germline. CDR3 protein: CASSSRGDLEQFF. CDR3 sequence (DNA): TGCGCCAGCAGCTCCAGGGGCGACCTGGAGCAGTTCTTC.

The chain combines TRBV7-9 with TRBJ2-7; D is perhaps TRBD1 (7 bases). In germline, CDR1 is SEHNR, CDR2 FQNEAQ (reference sequence). The ends were cut back, 4 bases at V and 5 bases at J, with 15 bases in the middle. This CDR3 is built from 14 residues. In nucleotides, the CDR3 is TGTGCCAGCAGCTCACAGGGGACTGGGGACGAGCAGTACTTC. It translates to CASSSQGTGDEQYF.

This sequence joins TRBV4-1 and TRBJ1-3; D gene ambiguous. Germline CDR1 reads MGHRA; CDR2 reads YSYEKL. V lost 1 base and J lost 2, with 12 bases in between. The CDR3 is 16 residues long. The chain's CDR3 is CASSQGPPLTGNTIYF. As DNA, the CDR3 is TGCGCCAGCAGCCAAGGGCCGCCGTTAACTGGAAACACCATATATTTT.